The TCR beta chain described here comes from a study of OX40 agonist ivuxolimab in advanced cancers. On the study more broadly: Dose-escalation subjects each had hepatocellular carcinoma, melanoma, renal cell or head and neck cancer.

V lost 4 bases to trimming and J lost 0 bases, with 11 bases between them. The CDR3 is 16 amino acids. Germline CDR1 and CDR2: SGHDT and YYEEEE. Sequenced by immunoSEQ multiplex PCR; TCRdb stores in-frame clones only, minus some. Here the sample spans approximately 82,000 clones, roughly 89% being singletons. At baseline, cycle 4 day 1, and cycle 7 day 1, blood was sampled. The chain combines TRBV5-6 with TRBJ2-6; no definite D call. Sequencing was performed on CD4+ or CD8+ T cells sorted from blood, taken in a trial of the OX40 agonist ivuxolimab. The TCR originated in an adult with an advanced solid tumor such as melanoma, head and neck, liver or kidney cancer. The CDR3 region is CASSRVQLSGANVLTF. CDR3 coding DNA: TGTGCCAGCAGCCGGGTTCAACTCTCTGGGGCCAACGTCCTGACTTTC.